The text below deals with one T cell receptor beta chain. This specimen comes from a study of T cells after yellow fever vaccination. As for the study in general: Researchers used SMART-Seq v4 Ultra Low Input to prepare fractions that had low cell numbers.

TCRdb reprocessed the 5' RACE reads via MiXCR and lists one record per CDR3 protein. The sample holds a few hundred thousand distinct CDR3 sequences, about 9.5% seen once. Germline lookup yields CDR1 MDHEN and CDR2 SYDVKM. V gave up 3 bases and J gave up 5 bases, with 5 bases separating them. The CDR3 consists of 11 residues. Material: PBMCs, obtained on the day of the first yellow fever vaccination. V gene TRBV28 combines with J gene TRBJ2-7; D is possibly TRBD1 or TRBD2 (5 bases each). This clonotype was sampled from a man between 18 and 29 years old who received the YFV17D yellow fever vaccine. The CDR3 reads CASSLGDEQYV. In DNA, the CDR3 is TGTGCCAGCAGTTTGGGGGACGAGCAGTACGTC.